The sequence of this T cell receptor beta chain was determined in a study of PD-L1 blockade in urothelial cancer. Overall study context: T cells were recovered from blood samples at a median of 141,255.

Germline V lookup: CDR1 SGHRS, CDR2 YFSETQ. CDR3 length: 16 residues. J gave up 0 bases and V 0 bases, and 4 bases lay outside the gene matches. This sample's time point: pretreatment peripheral blood. Metastatic or locally advanced urothelial carcinoma was present in the patients. Using immunoSEQ multiplex PCR, the repertoire was profiled, and TCRdb retains in-frame clones only, with some absent. The data hold 98,000 or so clones, with 90% observed a single time. The gene calls are TRBV5-1 and TRBJ1-1, with 8 bases lining up with TRBD1. The clonotype was recovered from a man aged 55 to 70 with urothelial cancer. The sample in question was PBMCs, obtained around atezolizumab (anti-PD-L1) treatment. The CDR3 loop reads CASSLGPDRVNTEAFF. In nucleotides, the CDR3 is TGCGCCAGCAGCTTGGGACCGGACAGGGTGAACACTGAAGCTTTCTTT. The full variable domain, its missing parts supplied by reference TRBV5-1 and TRBJ1-1, is KAGVTQTPRYLIKTRGQQVTLSCSPISGHRSVSWYQQTPGQGLQFLFEYFSETQRNKGNFPGRFSGRQFSNSRSEMNVSTLELGDSALYLCASSLGPDRVNTEAFFGQGTRLTVV.